This TCR beta chain was identified in a study of Ad26.COV2.S vaccination and SARS-CoV-2 variants. Treatment denoted: roughly 18 received Ad26.COV2.S at low or high dose, single or two shots; 5 received placebo; per-sample allocation not given. Sampling occurred on day 63 after the first vaccine or placebo injection. Germline V gene lookup returns CDR1 KGHDR and CDR2 SFDVKD. The CDR3 has 12 amino acids. Trimming stripped 1 base from V and 7 bases from J, with 7 bases between. Produced via immunoSEQ multiplex PCR; TCRdb's table is partial and in-frame only. This table has fewer than 500,000 clones, approximately 89% appearing once.

Here the sequenced sample was peripheral blood, taken in a trial of Ad26.COV2.S vaccine versus placebo. The receptor was isolated from a person between 18 and 60 years old who received the Ad26.COV2.S COVID-19 vaccine or a placebo. The chain employs TRBV24-1 and TRBJ2-7; D not resolved. The CDR3 loop is CATSDFRQEQYV. As DNA, the CDR3 is TGTGCCACCAGTGATTTTCGGCAGGAGCAGTACGTC.